This TCR beta chain is from a study of T cells in Graves' hyperthyroidism and ophthalmopathy (dated by TCRdb to the late 2010s). For context, the study as a whole: Peripheral blood samples were taken at initial diagnosis, before any treatment was given. To identify TCR V-J signatures that set the groups apart, the researchers used a discovery cohort of roughly 100 patients, made up of under 45 with Graves' ophthalmopathy and 57 with stable Graves' hyperthyroidism. Whether ophthalmopathy could be predicted prospectively was tested in an independent validation cohort made up of fewer than 20 hyperthyroidism patients plus 17 patients who later progressed to ophthalmopathy. For training and testing, the 100 patients in the discovery cohort were randomly divided in a 7:3 ratio. The study also compared thyroid tissue and blood T-cell repertoires from about six Graves' hyperthyroidism patients. After blood sampling, hyperthyroidism patients were treated with methimazole at a starting dose of 30 mg daily, and ophthalmopathy patients were treated with high-dose intravenous methylprednisolone. TCR Vbeta CDR3 sequencing of 140 or so peripheral blood samples (43 ophthalmopathy, about 74 hyperthyroidism and some 17 progressor patients) is reported in the paper. Results and caveats for the whole study, not just this receptor: In validation, the model predicted progression to ophthalmopathy a median of about 6.5 months before onset, with about 67% sensitivity and just under 75% specificity. Sample size was not statistically predetermined, and investigators were not blinded to group allocation. Most expanded thyroid clonotypes (frequency above 0.001) were also detected in blood, suggesting blood repertoires may reflect thyroid immune responses. A model built on a 13 V-J signature distinguished ophthalmopathy from stable hyperthyroidism, reaching roughly 88% sensitivity and around 82% specificity in cross-validation and 80%/75% in testing.

Comments on this clonotype: Its antigen has not been determined. The input lacks base qualities; no much larger clone sits a single base away.

V loses 5 bases at its end and J loses 1 base; junction bases beyond the gene matches: 9. CDR1 and CDR2 are drawn from the germline V gene: SGHVS, FQNEAQ. The CDR3 spans 17 residues, from the cysteine through the phenylalanine. The CDR3 DNA has 51 bases and is translated from base 1. The TCR beta CDR3 regions were amplified from the RNA transcripts. For the first round of RT-PCR on the TCR CDR3, the HTBI primer set was used together with the Qiagen OneStep RT-PCR kit. The libraries were constructed in a second round of multiplex PCR and then size-selected and purified. Paired-end sequencing of the libraries was performed with 100 bp reads on an Illumina HiSeq2000. In the source study's methods: Raw data were processed with SOAPnuke, discarding reads with adapters, uncalled bases, mean Phred below 15, or no exact constant-primer or identifier match. COPE v1.2.5 was used to merge high-quality paired reads, and clonotypes were defined as unique nucleotide sequences. MiTCR v1.1 was used to align the clonotypes against IMGT TRBV, TRBD and TRBJ reference segments. The analysis was restricted to V-J combinations with a frequency above 0.0001, which together covered over 99% of the repertoires. A TCS score was defined as the ratio of F50 (clonal expansion) to E x V (chaos), with BLOSUM62-based TCRdist applied between CDR3 peptides within each V-J. Welch's t-statistics and random forest reduced around 520 V-J features to roughly 13, which were used in a naive Bayes classifier (R e1071). Through fastp at Q25 and MiXCR, TCRdb rebuilt clones from the public reads, retaining in-frame beta chains. Each entry merges the rows of one CDR3 protein and shows their most common DNA and genes. The V and J calls were determined by TCRdb, not by the authors. In all, the sample holds 450,000 to 600,000 distinct CDR3 sequences, and about 20% of those were seen once. The top ten constitute 47% of the sample.

Moderately to severely active disease, a Clinical Activity Score of at least 3, a NOSPECS grade of at least 4, and a duration under 3 months were present in ophthalmopathy patients. Any patient with an uncontrolled infection, another autoimmune disease, pregnancy or lactation was excluded. Diagnoses were based on clinical symptoms, serum thyroxine and TRAb, thyroid ultrasound and orbital computed tomography. PBMCs were isolated from more than 9 ml of fresh peripheral blood by Ficoll-Paque density gradient centrifugation. Total RNA was extracted using Trizol reagent, and RNA quality was assessed on an Agilent 2100 Bioanalyzer.

The chain couples TRBV7-8 to TRBJ2-7, and TRBD2 aligns with 12 junction nucleotides. The TCR sequence derives from a middle-aged man with Graves' ophthalmopathy. Sequencing was done on a sample of blood. At the DNA level, the sequence is TGTGCCAGCAGCGCCCAAACCCTAGCGGGGGGGTCCTACGAGCAGTACTTC. Translated, this is CASSAQTLAGGSYEQYF.